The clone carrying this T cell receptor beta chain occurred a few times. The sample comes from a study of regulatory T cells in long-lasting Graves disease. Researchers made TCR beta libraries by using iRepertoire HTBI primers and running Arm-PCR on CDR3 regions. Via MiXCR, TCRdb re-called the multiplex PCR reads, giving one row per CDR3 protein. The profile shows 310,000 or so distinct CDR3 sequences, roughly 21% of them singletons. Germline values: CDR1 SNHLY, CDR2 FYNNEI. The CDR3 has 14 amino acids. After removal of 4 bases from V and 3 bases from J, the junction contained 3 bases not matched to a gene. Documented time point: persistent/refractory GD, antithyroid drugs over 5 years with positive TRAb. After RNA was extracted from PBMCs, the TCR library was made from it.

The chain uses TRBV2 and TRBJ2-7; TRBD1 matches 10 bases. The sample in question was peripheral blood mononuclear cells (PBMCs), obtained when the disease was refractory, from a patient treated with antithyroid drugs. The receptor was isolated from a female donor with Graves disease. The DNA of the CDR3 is TGTGCCAGCAGTGTAGGGGACAGGGGCTACGAGCAGTACTTC. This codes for CASSVGDRGYEQYF. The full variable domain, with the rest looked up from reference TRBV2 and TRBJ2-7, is EPEVTQTPSHQVTQMGQEVILRCVPISNHLYFYWYRQILGQKVEFLVSFYNNEISEKSEIFDDQFSVERPDGSNFTLKIRSTKLEDSAMYFCASSVGDRGYEQYFGPGTRLTVT.